Described below is a single T cell receptor (beta chain) sequence and its context. Its antigen remains unidentified. The data were obtained in a study of blood T cells in healthy people across ages. Across the study: With template switching, about one barcoded beta molecule was captured per two T cells. Points from the study as a whole: With naive T cell percentage, TCR beta diversity showed a strong correlation.

A second PCR, run for about 7 to 11 cycles, used a sample-barcoded 5' primer plus a J-beta primer mix. All cDNA molecules were each tagged by a template-switch adaptor with 12 random nucleotides. Each sample yielded at least 3 million CDR3-containing paired-end reads. TCRdb reanalysed the 5' RACE reads using MiXCR and keeps one entry per CDR3 protein. The sample consists of roughly 1.9 million distinct CDR3 sequences, about two fifths of them appearing once. CDR1 and CDR2 (germline): LGHNA, YSLEER. Trimming removed 4 bases from V and 5 bases from J; junction bases left unmatched: 4. The CDR3 is made up of 13 amino acids.

The chain joins TRBV4-3 to TRBJ1-2, with 7 positions matching TRBD1. The origin of this receptor is a human donor in good health. What was sequenced was blood. The CDR3 is CASSRDSKYGYTF. The DNA of the CDR3 is TGCGCCAGCAGCCGGGACAGTAAATATGGCTACACCTTC.